This T cell receptor (beta chain) was identified in a study of T cells after yellow fever vaccination. Overall study findings and caveats: On re-exposure, the response was weaker but peaked faster, at day 5 versus 15. The booster saw the reappearance of most primary-vaccination clones (roughly 97% CD4, 80% to 90% CD8).

Looked up from germline, CDR1 is MNHEY and CDR2 is SVGAGI. Trimming pared 0 bases from V and 5 bases from J, leaving 14 bases between. This CDR3 comprises 17 residues. Details on this clonotype: No antigen is known for it.

It was through 5'RACE template switching that TCR cDNA was made, with a universal primer site and UMIs added. MiXCR was run by TCRdb on the 5' RACE reads, yielding one entry per CDR3 protein. Counted here are a few hundred thousand distinct CDR3 sequences, roughly an eighth occurring once; the ten biggest clones make up roughly 3.1%. The chain couples TRBV6-5 to TRBJ1-6; possible D gene TRBD1, 5 bases. This receptor was obtained from a man aged 18 to 29 who received the YFV17D yellow fever vaccine. Sequenced here: CD4+ T cells sorted from PBMCs, sampled 15 days after the yellow fever booster vaccination. The DNA of the CDR3 is TGTGCCAGCAGTTACTCGGTTCGGGGCTTCGATAATTCACCCCTCCACTTT. Protein: CASSYSVRGFDNSPLHF.